The present entry profiles one T cell receptor beta chain with its context. Sequencing used immunoSEQ multiplex PCR; TCRdb keeps in-frame clones, though not all of them. The sample has 27,000 or so clones; around nine tenths are singletons. This specimen comes from a study of somatic mutations in cytotoxic T cells in rheumatoid arthritis. This CDR3 is 13 amino acids long. CDR1 is MNHEY and CDR2 is SMNVEV in the germline V gene (reference sequence). With 5 bases removed from V and 3 bases from J, the gap between germline ends came to 5 bases. Sequenced input: CD8+ T cells sorted from blood. The V call is TRBV27, the J call TRBJ2-6; D not resolved. The source is an adult with rheumatoid arthritis. In DNA, the CDR3 is TGTGCCAGCAGTCTTTATGGGGCCAACGTCCTGACTTTC. Protein product: CASSLYGANVLTF. The variable domain in full, with the rest retrieved from reference TRBV27 and TRBJ2-6, is EAQVTQNPRYLITVTGKKLTVTCSQNMNHEYMSWYRQDPGLGLRQIYYSMNVEVTDKGDVPEGYKVSRKEKRNFPLILESPSPNQTSLYFCASSLYGANVLTFGAGSRLTVL.